The rows below give T cell receptor beta chains drawn from one sample of a study of T cell repertoires in cytomegalovirus infection. TCRdb independently ran MiXCR on the reads; one entry per CDR3 protein. The data contain 100,000 to 150,000 distinct CDR3 sequences, more than 25% of them singletons. Their antigens remain unidentified. Material: CD8+ T cells from cultured PBMCs, obtained from culture after CMV antigen stimulation. Every receptor here comes from a human donor in good health (CMV status not recorded). Some clones in this sample may be carry-over from other donors' samples. Both conserved end residues are part of each CDR3. Each record gives: clone size, D gene, V gene, CDR3 protein. D genes are given only for firm matches. Where a row states a size, it is once, few, many or the class of an expanded clone; other rows omit it.

abundance: NA
d_gene: NA
v_gene: TRBV6-5
CDR3aa: CASSYSDRDPNYGYTF

abundance: NA
d_gene: TRBD1
v_gene: TRBV6-2/TRBV6-3
CDR3aa: CASSYPHPRDRSAYEQYF

abundance: many
d_gene: NA
v_gene: TRBV7-6
CDR3aa: CASRGEENNSPLHF

abundance: NA
d_gene: NA
v_gene: TRBV4-1
CDR3aa: CASSQDNSYNEQFF

abundance: NA
d_gene: NA
v_gene: TRBV4-1
CDR3aa: CASSQDLRTAATNEKLFF

abundance: many
d_gene: NA
v_gene: TRBV7-2
CDR3aa: CASSPVGGTGELFF

abundance: many
d_gene: NA
v_gene: TRBV7-9
CDR3aa: CASSRDGTLGNTIYF

abundance: NA
d_gene: NA
v_gene: TRBV12-3/TRBV12-4
CDR3aa: CASSTPRRAGVTEAFF

abundance: few
d_gene: NA
v_gene: TRBV24-1
CDR3aa: CATSALGGAAVGGNEQFF

abundance: NA
d_gene: TRBD2
v_gene: TRBV5-1
CDR3aa: CASSLDGGGGSYEQYF

abundance: few
d_gene: TRBD1
v_gene: TRBV12-5
CDR3aa: CASGFWTGLRDSYNEQFF

abundance: NA
d_gene: NA
v_gene: TRBV4-1
CDR3aa: CASSQETEAFF

abundance: NA
d_gene: NA
v_gene: TRBV12-3/TRBV12-4
CDR3aa: CANSFGLESRSGWDTEAFF

abundance: few
d_gene: TRBD1
v_gene: TRBV7-7
CDR3aa: CASSLDRGSETQYF

abundance: few
d_gene: NA
v_gene: TRBV9
CDR3aa: CASSVGQGAATYEQYF

abundance: few
d_gene: NA
v_gene: TRBV7-6
CDR3aa: CASSLLSENTEAFF

abundance: NA
d_gene: TRBD2
v_gene: TRBV5-1
CDR3aa: CASSLTDLMPSGAHSTDTQYF

abundance: NA
d_gene: NA
v_gene: TRBV2
CDR3aa: CATHLNTEAFF

abundance: few
d_gene: TRBD2
v_gene: TRBV2
CDR3aa: CASRGTSGGSKNIQYF

abundance: few
d_gene: TRBD1
v_gene: TRBV11-2
CDR3aa: CASSKPGQGAETQYF

abundance: NA
d_gene: NA
v_gene: TRBV15
CDR3aa: CATSSEQYSPLHF

abundance: NA
d_gene: NA
v_gene: TRBV6-5
CDR3aa: CASRKKGIRYEQYF

abundance: many
d_gene: TRBD2
v_gene: TRBV7-6
CDR3aa: CASSASGGATDTQYF

abundance: few
d_gene: TRBD1
v_gene: TRBV27
CDR3aa: CASSYDRGGSPLHF

abundance: few
d_gene: NA
v_gene: TRBV2
CDR3aa: CASSTGMDTQYF

abundance: few
d_gene: NA
v_gene: TRBV7-8
CDR3aa: CASSLAYQGYTF

abundance: few
d_gene: NA
v_gene: TRBV5-1
CDR3aa: CASKLPSGDIYEQYF